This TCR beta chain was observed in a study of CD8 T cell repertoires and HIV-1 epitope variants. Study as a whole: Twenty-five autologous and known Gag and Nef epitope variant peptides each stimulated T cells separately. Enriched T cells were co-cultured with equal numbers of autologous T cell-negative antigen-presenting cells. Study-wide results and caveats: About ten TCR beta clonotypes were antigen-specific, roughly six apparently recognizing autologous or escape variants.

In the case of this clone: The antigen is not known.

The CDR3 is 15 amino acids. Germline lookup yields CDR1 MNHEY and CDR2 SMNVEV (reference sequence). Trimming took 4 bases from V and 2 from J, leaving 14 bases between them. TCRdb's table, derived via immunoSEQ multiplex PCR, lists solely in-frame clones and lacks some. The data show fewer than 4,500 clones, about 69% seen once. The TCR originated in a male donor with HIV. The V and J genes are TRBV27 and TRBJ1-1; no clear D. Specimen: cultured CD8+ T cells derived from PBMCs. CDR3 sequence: CASSSLFTVNTEAFF. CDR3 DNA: TGTGCCAGCAGTTCCCTATTTACAGTAAACACTGAAGCTTTCTTT.